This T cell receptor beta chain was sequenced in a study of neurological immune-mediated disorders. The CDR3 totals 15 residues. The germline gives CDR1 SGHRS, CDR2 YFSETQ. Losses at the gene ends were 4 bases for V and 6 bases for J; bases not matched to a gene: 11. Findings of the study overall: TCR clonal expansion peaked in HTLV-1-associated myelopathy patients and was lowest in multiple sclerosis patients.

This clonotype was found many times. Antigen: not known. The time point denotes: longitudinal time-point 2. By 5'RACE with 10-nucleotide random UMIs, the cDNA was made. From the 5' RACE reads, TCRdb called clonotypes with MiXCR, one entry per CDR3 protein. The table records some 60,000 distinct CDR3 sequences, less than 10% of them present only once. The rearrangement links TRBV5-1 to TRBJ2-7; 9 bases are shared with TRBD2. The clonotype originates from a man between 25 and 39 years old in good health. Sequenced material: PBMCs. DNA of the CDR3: TGCGCCAGCAGCGCGGGAGGGCTAGCGGGATTCGAGCAGTACTTC. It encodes CASSAGGLAGFEQYF.